Listed below are T cell receptor beta chains from one sample, sequenced in a study of response to subunit inactivated influenza vaccine. Each CDR3 protein is one row after TCRdb ran MiXCR on the RT-PCR reads. The sample lists some 520,000 distinct CDR3 sequences, approximately 17% seen once, with 2.5% to 3.5% in the top ten. The specimen comprised CD4+ T cells sorted from PBMCs, sampled around 2 years after vaccination. All receptors come from a man between 50 and 70 years old who received an inactivated influenza vaccine. CDR3s include the opening cysteine and the closing phenylalanine or tryptophan. The D gene is left open where the match is weak. Where a row states a size, it is once, few, many or the class of an expanded clone; other rows omit it.

CDR3 | DNA | V | size | J | D
CASSERDTGYSPLHF | TGTGCCAGCAGTGAACGGGACACCGGCTATTCACCCCTCCACTTT | TRBV6-1 | . | TRBJ1-6 | .
CASSSRAWGNEKLFF | TGTGCCAGCAGCTCTCGGGCTTGGGGGAATGAAAAACTGTTTTTT | TRBV5-6 | . | TRBJ1-4 | .
CASSQDQGRTGELFF | TGTGCCAGCAGCCAAGATCAAGGGCGGACCGGGGAGCTGTTTTTT | TRBV4-2 | . | TRBJ2-2 | .
CAISESLGLKLLSEQYF | TGTGCCATCAGTGAAAGTCTGGGTCTTAAGTTACTGTCCGAGCAGTACTTC | TRBV10-3 | few | TRBJ2-7 | .
CSAQLPGLANEQYF | TGCAGTGCTCAACTACCGGGACTAGCGAACGAGCAGTACTTC | TRBV20-1 | many | TRBJ2-7 | TRBD2
CASSWGQNSYEQYF | TGTGCCAGCAGCTGGGGACAGAACTCCTACGAGCAGTACTTC | TRBV7-9 | . | TRBJ2-7 | TRBD1
CASSVGTGGVGYNEQFF | TGTGCCAGCAGCGTGGGGACAGGGGGCGTTGGCTACAATGAGCAGTTCTTC | TRBV9 | . | TRBJ2-1 | TRBD1
CASSQLDTGNTGELFF | TGTGCCAGCAGCCAATTGGATACAGGGAACACCGGGGAGCTGTTTTTT | TRBV3-1 | . | TRBJ2-2 | .
CASSRRGEAFYNEQFF | TGTGCCAGCAGTCGTCGCGGGGAGGCCTTCTACAATGAGCAGTTCTTC | TRBV25-1 | . | TRBJ2-1 | .
CATSLGLGLAAYEQFF | TGTGCCACCAGCCTAGGTTTGGGACTAGCGGCATATGAGCAGTTCTTC | TRBV15 | many | TRBJ2-1 | TRBD2
CASSADSLNTGELFF | TGCGCCAGCAGCGCGGACAGCCTGAACACCGGGGAGCTGTTTTTT | TRBV5-1 | few | TRBJ2-2 | .
CASSDGRSPLHF | TGTGCCAGCAGTGATGGAAGGTCACCCCTCCACTTT | TRBV25-1 | . | TRBJ1-6 | .
CASSDESPLHF | TGTGCCAGCAGCGACGAATCACCCCTCCACTTT | TRBV7-2 | . | TRBJ1-6 | .
CSARTAGVGTDTQYF | TGCAGTGCTAGAACGGCGGGAGTGGGGACAGATACGCAGTATTTT | TRBV20-1 | . | TRBJ2-3 | TRBD2
CASSSPERDQETQYF | TGTGCCAGCAGTTCCCCTGAGCGGGACCAAGAGACCCAGTACTTC | TRBV6-2/TRBV6-3 | few | TRBJ2-5 | .
CASSPTAGANVLTF | TGTGCCAGCAGTCCGACGGCTGGGGCCAACGTCCTGACTTTC | TRBV12-3/TRBV12-4 | few | TRBJ2-6 | .
CASSQGQGSYNSPLHF | TGTGCCAGCAGCCAAGGCCAGGGCTCCTATAATTCACCCCTCCACTTT | TRBV3-1 | . | TRBJ1-6 | .
CASSHGGVDTQYF | TGTGCCAGCAGCCATGGTGGGGTAGATACGCAGTATTTT | TRBV9 | many | TRBJ2-3 | .
CASSQAGTETQYF | TGCGCCAGCAGCCAAGCAGGGACAGAGACCCAGTACTTC | TRBV4-1 | . | TRBJ2-5 | .
CSARLAGSGMVGADTQYF | TGCAGTGCTAGACTAGCCGGGAGTGGGATGGTTGGAGCGGATACGCAGTATTTT | TRBV20-1 | . | TRBJ2-3 | .
CSARDIRRTTEAFF | TGCAGTGCTAGAGATATCAGGAGGACGACTGAAGCTTTCTTT | TRBV20-1 | . | TRBJ1-1 | .
CASSSGAPGTEAFF | TGTGCCAGCAGCTCGGGGGCGCCGGGCACTGAAGCTTTCTTT | TRBV11-2 | few | TRBJ1-1 | .
CASSVEINSPLHF | TGTGCCAGCAGCGTAGAGATTAATTCACCCCTCCACTTT | TRBV9 | . | TRBJ1-6 | .
CASSNPVGELFF | TGTGCCAGCAGTAACCCAGTCGGGGAGCTGTTTTTT | TRBV12-3/TRBV12-4 | . | TRBJ2-2 | .
CASSPFGSGMVNEQFF | TGTGCCAGCAGTCCCTTTGGTAGCGGGATGGTCAATGAGCAGTTCTTC | TRBV12-3/TRBV12-4 | few | TRBJ2-1 | TRBD2
CASSVGSQGIIDTQYF | TGTGCCAGCAGCGTAGGTTCACAGGGAATAATAGATACGCAGTATTTT | TRBV9 | many | TRBJ2-3 | .
CSVDRPGTGELFF | TGCAGCGTTGATCGTCCGGGAACCGGGGAGCTGTTTTTT | TRBV29-1 | . | TRBJ2-2 | .